This passage covers 24 T cell receptor beta chains from one sample sequenced in a study of regulatory T cells in long-lasting Graves disease. Regarding time point: newly diagnosed GD, antithyroid drugs for less than 3 months. With RNA extracted from PBMCs as input, the TCR library was made. Arm-PCR of CDR3 regions and iRepertoire HTBI primers were the basis on which TCR beta libraries were built. MiXCR was run by TCRdb on the multiplex PCR reads, yielding one entry per CDR3 protein. This sample has about 470,000 distinct CDR3 sequences, with 16% found just once. A further study also used this sample, focusing on T cells in Graves' hyperthyroidism and ophthalmopathy.

This specimen was peripheral blood mononuclear cells (PBMCs), taken at new diagnosis, from a patient treated with antithyroid drugs. Receptors were obtained from a man aged 40-55 years with Graves disease.

The rearrangement uses TRBV7-9 and TRBJ1-1; no clear D. The CDR3 totals 14 residues. Germline-derived CDR1 and CDR2 are SEHNR and FQNEAQ (reference sequence). V lost 5 bases to trimming and J lost 1 base, with 11 bases between them. Here the CDR3 reads CASSDPQKNTEAFF. The CDR3 DNA sequence: TGTGCCAGCAGCGACCCCCAGAAGAACACTGAAGCTTTCTTT.

The table lists this clonotype with many counts. The rearrangement links TRBV2 to TRBJ2-7; D call uncertain. Trimming took 8 bases from V and 5 from J, leaving 16 bases between them. The CDR3 runs to 13 residues. CDR1 SNHLY and CDR2 FYNNEI come from the germline V gene. The CDR3 loop reads CASRRRFLDEQYF. The CDR3 DNA sequence: TGTGCCAGCCGACGCAGATTTCTAGACGAGCAGTACTTC.

This clonotype was detected many times. The CDR3 here is CASSLHGGGYEQYF. The CDR3 nucleotides are TGTGCCAGCAGCTTGCATGGGGGAGGCTACGAGCAGTACTTC. This chain uses TRBV5-5 with TRBJ2-7; weak D call: TRBD2 (6 bases). Trimming removed 1 base from V and 3 bases from J, with 11 bases in between. The CDR3 contains 14 residues. Germline-derived CDR1 and CDR2 are SGHKS and YYEKEE (reference sequence).

This clonotype was seen at least ten times. The chain carries TRBV24-1 and TRBJ2-1; 9 positions match TRBD2. CDR3 length: 16 residues. CDR1 is KGHDR and CDR2 is SFDVKD in the germline V gene. V was clipped by 3 bases and J by 6 bases; unmatched bases: 8. This CDR3 is CATSDPASGAFNEQFF. The CDR3 region has the DNA TGTGCCACCAGTGATCCCGCTAGCGGGGCCTTCAATGAGCAGTTCTTC.

This clonotype was seen ten or more times. J is TRBJ2-1 and V is TRBV20-1; 11 bases map to TRBD2. Germline CDR1 and CDR2: DFQATT and SNEGSKA (reference sequence). J gave up 5 bases and V 2 bases, and 8 bases lay outside the gene matches. The CDR3 spans 16 residues. The CDR3 here is CSARQTSGRNHNEQFF. The CDR3, as DNA: TGCAGTGCTAGACAAACTAGCGGGAGAAACCACAATGAGCAGTTCTTC.

In this sample, this clonotype turned up a few times. The chain joins TRBV7-3 to TRBJ2-1; tentatively, D is TRBD2 (6 bases). V was trimmed by 5 bases and J by 0 bases, leaving 26 bases between them. CDR3 length: 20 amino acids. Germline V gives CDR1 SGHTA, CDR2 FQGTGA. The chain's CDR3 is CASSASGLLLKLSSYNEQFF. The CDR3 DNA follows: TGTGCCAGCAGCGCCTCGGGACTCCTACTCAAACTGAGCTCCTACAATGAGCAGTTCTTC.

This clonotype occurred a few times. The chain uses TRBV19 and TRBJ2-2; no definite D call. The V end was cut by 2 bases, the J end by 6 bases, with 4 bases between. Germline V gene sequence: CDR1 LNHDA, CDR2 SQIVND (reference sequence). The CDR3 is made up of 12 amino acids. Here the CDR3 reads CASSIPAGELFF. Written as DNA, the CDR3 is TGTGCCAGTAGTATACCAGCCGGGGAGCTGTTTTTT.

This clonotype showed up just a few times. The CDR3 DNA follows: TGCGCCAGCAGCTTGGGGACGGGCGAGCAGTACTTC. Translation gives CASSLGTGEQYF. The chain combines TRBV5-1 with TRBJ2-7, with D unclear. The germline V and J ends were trimmed by 0 bases and 6 bases, with 7 bases remaining between them. Germline lookup yields CDR1 SGHRS and CDR2 YFSETQ. There are 12 residues in the CDR3.

This sequence joins TRBV19 and TRBJ1-6; perhaps TRBD1 as D (5 bases). Trimming took off 8 bases at V and 6 bases at J, with 11 bases between the two ends. The CDR3 is made up of 13 amino acids. CDR1 LNHDA and CDR2 SQIVND come from the germline V gene (reference sequence). CDR3 amino acids: CASGASSNSPLHF. The DNA for the CDR3 is TGTGCCAGTGGGGCCTCCAGTAATTCACCCCTCCACTTT.

This clonotype was seen a few times. This rearrangement joins TRBV7-9 to TRBJ2-5, with a tentative D call TRBD1 (6 bases). This CDR3 comprises 13 residues. CDR1 and CDR2 (germline): SEHNR, FQNEAQ (reference sequence). V lost 5 bases, J lost 5 bases, and 12 bases lay in between. As DNA, the CDR3 is TGTGCCAGCAGCCACCGACAGGCGGAGACCCAGTACTTC. Protein product: CASSHRQAETQYF.

The V gene is TRBV14, the J gene TRBJ2-1; 8 positions match TRBD1. The CDR3 covers 14 residues. In germline, CDR1 is SGHDN, CDR2 FVKESK. Trimming cost V 1 base and J 7 bases; bases outside gene matches: 3. The CDR3 reads CASSQGTGRNEQFF. CDR3 sequence (DNA): TGTGCCAGCAGCCAAGGGACAGGGCGGAATGAGCAGTTCTTC.

This clonotype has a count of ten or more. The J gene is TRBJ2-1, the V gene TRBV28; D is possibly TRBD2 (5 bases). In germline, CDR1 is MDHEN, CDR2 SYDVKM. There are 14 residues in the CDR3. Trimming removed 7 bases from V and 4 bases from J, with 14 bases in between. CDR3 in amino acids: CASTNGNSYNEQFF. CDR3 sequence (DNA): TGTGCCAGCACCAACGGGAACAGTTACAATGAGCAGTTCTTC.

This clonotype has only a few counts. One end of the junction fails to match germline, which may point to a read error. This chain links TRBV6-2 or TRBV6-3 with TRBJ1-5; the D is unclear. Germline CDR1 is MNHEY and CDR2 is SVGEGT. The CDR3 is 14 amino acids. CDR3 in DNA: TGTGCCAGCAGTTACTCATTGGGAAATCGGCCCCAGCATTTT. Its protein is CASSYSLGNRPQHF.

This clonotype was counted at least ten times. The chain combines TRBV7-9 with TRBJ1-2; TRBD1 might be the D (5 bases). V shed 5 bases and J shed 7 bases, with 17 bases lying between them. The CDR3 sequence is 14 residues long. Germline V gives CDR1 SEHNR, CDR2 FQNEAQ (reference sequence). The CDR3 DNA follows: TGTGCCAGCAGCCCCCCGGGTTCAGGGTTTGGCTACACCTTC. It specifies CASSPPGSGFGYTF.

The table lists this clonotype with many counts. The rearrangement uses TRBV3-1 and TRBJ1-2; D may be TRBD1 (5 bases). The CDR3 is 13 amino acids. Germline V gives CDR1 LGHDT, CDR2 YNNKEL (reference sequence). Trimming pared 4 bases from V and 4 bases from J, leaving 10 bases between. CDR3 loop: CASSPQGFYGYTF. The CDR3 nucleotides read TGTGCCAGCAGCCCCCAGGGCTTCTATGGCTACACCTTC.

J is TRBJ2-2 and V is TRBV14; D gene ambiguous. The CDR3 sequence is 12 residues long. V dropped 1 base and J dropped 6 bases, with 3 bases sitting between them. CDR1 is SGHDN, CDR2 FVKESK, per germline. The CDR3 reads CASSQAPGELFF. DNA for the CDR3: TGTGCCAGCAGCCAAGCGCCCGGGGAGCTGTTTTTT.

This clonotype was found many times. The chain carries TRBV3-1 and TRBJ2-1; D ambiguous. The germline V and J ends were trimmed by 0 bases and 1 base, with 10 bases remaining between them. CDR3 length: 16 residues. Germline V gives CDR1 LGHDT, CDR2 YNNKEL (reference sequence). CDR3 loop: CASSQDTRTSYNEQFF. CDR3 DNA: TGTGCCAGCAGCCAAGATACACGCACTTCCTACAATGAGCAGTTCTTC.

This clonotype has more than one count but fewer than ten. The chain is built from TRBV12-3 or TRBV12-4 and TRBJ2-1; 9 nucleotides align to TRBD2. Losses at the gene ends were 1 base for V and 10 bases for J; bases not matched to a gene: 8. This CDR3 contains 15 residues. The CDR3 loop reads CASSLGGGRAGEQFF. In DNA form, the CDR3 reads TGTGCCAGCAGTTTAGGAGGCGGGAGGGCGGGCGAGCAGTTCTTC.

This clonotype was observed many times. The chain links TRBV11-2 to TRBJ2-3, with D possibly called TRBD1 or TRBD2 (5 bases each). With 5 bases removed from V and 0 bases from J, the gap between germline ends came to 12 bases. This CDR3 comprises 15 residues. Germline CDR1 reads SGHAT; CDR2 reads FQNNGV. The CDR3 DNA sequence: TGTGCCAGCAGCAACCCGGGACGGAGCACAGATACGCAGTATTTT. Its translation: CASSNPGRSTDTQYF.

The chain uses TRBV19 and TRBJ2-1; 16 bases match TRBD2. V lost 6 bases to trimming and J lost 3 bases; unmatched junction nucleotides: 2. CDR3 length: 16 amino acids. Germline CDR1 is LNHDA and CDR2 is SQIVND (reference sequence). CDR3 sequence reads: CASSGTSGRGYNEQFF. In nucleotides, the CDR3 is TGTGCCAGTAGCGGGACTAGCGGGAGGGGCTACAATGAGCAGTTCTTC.

This rearrangement joins TRBV12-3 or TRBV12-4 to TRBJ2-1, with D hard to call. This CDR3 is built from 14 residues. V gave up 5 bases and J gave up 0 bases, with 8 bases separating them. CDR3 loop: CASSQSHSYNEQFF. In DNA, the CDR3 is TGTGCCAGCAGTCAATCACACTCCTACAATGAGCAGTTCTTC.

This clonotype has ten or more counts. The chain couples TRBV11-2 to TRBJ2-7; D uncertain. CDR1 SGHAT and CDR2 FQNNGV come from the germline V gene. This CDR3 region has 14 residues. V shed 6 bases and J shed 2 bases, with 14 bases lying between them. The CDR3 spells CASRSRQNTYEQYF. CDR3 DNA sequence: TGTGCCAGCAGGTCGAGACAAAATACCTACGAGCAGTACTTC.

The V and J genes are TRBV6-2 or TRBV6-3 and TRBJ1-2, with 12 nucleotides matching TRBD1. CDR1 and CDR2 from the germline V gene are MNHEY and SVGEGT. The CDR3 sequence is 14 residues long. Trimming took 6 bases from V and 4 from J; bases not matched to a gene: 3. CDR3 in DNA: TGTGCCAGCAGGGGGACAGGGGGCGGCTATGGCTACACCTTC. Its protein product is CASRGTGGGYGYTF.

The chain recombines TRBV18 with TRBJ2-3; D call uncertain. The CDR3 has 17 residues. CDR1 is KGHSH, CDR2 LQKENI, per germline. V dropped 2 bases and J dropped 1 base, with 16 bases sitting between them. Here the CDR3 reads CASSPMPVDRGTDTQYF. CDR3 in DNA: TGTGCCAGCTCACCAATGCCTGTGGACCGAGGCACAGATACGCAGTATTTT.